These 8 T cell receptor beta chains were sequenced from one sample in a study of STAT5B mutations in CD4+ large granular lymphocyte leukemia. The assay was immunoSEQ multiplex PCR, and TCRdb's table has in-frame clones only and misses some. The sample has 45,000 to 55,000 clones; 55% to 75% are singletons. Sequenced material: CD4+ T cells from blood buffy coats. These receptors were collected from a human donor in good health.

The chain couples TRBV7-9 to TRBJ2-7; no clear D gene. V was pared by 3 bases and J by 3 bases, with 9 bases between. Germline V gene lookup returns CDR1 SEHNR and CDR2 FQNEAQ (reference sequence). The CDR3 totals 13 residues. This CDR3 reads CASSFHGVYEQYF. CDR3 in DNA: TGTGCCAGCAGCTTTCACGGAGTCTACGAGCAGTACTTC.

This CDR3 is CASSHGSSGANVLTF. The CDR3 DNA reads as TGTGCCAGCAGCCACGGTAGCTCTGGGGCCAACGTCCTGACTTTC. The rearrangement links TRBV7-8 to TRBJ2-6; D is uncertain. In germline, CDR1 is SGHVS, CDR2 FQNEAQ. The CDR3 length is 15 residues. Trimming removed 5 bases from V and 0 bases from J, with 8 bases in between.

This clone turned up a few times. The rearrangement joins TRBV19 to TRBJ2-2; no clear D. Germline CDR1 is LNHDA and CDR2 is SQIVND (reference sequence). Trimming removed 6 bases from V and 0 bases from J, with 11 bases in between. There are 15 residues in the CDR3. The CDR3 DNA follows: TGTGCCAGTAGGCCTTTGGAGACGAACACCGGGGAGCTGTTTTTT. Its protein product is CASRPLETNTGELFF.

CDR3 protein: CASSFEGGITDTQYF. DNA of the CDR3: TGTGCCAGCAGTTTTGAGGGGGGGATCACAGATACGCAGTATTTT. The chain joins TRBV27 to TRBJ2-3; possible D gene TRBD2, 7 bases. The V gene's germline CDR1 is MNHEY and CDR2 SMNVEV (reference sequence). Trimming cost V 3 bases and J 2 bases, with 12 bases left between them. The CDR3 extends over 15 amino acids.

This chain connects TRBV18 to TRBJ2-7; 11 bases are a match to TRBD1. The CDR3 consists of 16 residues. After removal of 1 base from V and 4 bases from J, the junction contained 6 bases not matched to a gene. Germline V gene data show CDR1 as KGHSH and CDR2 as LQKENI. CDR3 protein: CASSPRGTGGKYEQYF. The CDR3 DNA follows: TGTGCCAGCTCACCACGTGGGACAGGGGGGAAGTACGAGCAGTACTTC.

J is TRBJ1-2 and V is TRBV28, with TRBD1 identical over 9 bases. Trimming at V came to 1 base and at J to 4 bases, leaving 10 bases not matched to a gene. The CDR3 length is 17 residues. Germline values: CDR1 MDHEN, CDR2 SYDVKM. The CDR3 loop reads CASSLSQQGALSYGYTF. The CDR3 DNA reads TGTGCCAGCAGTTTATCTCAACAGGGGGCGCTGAGCTATGGCTACACCTTC.

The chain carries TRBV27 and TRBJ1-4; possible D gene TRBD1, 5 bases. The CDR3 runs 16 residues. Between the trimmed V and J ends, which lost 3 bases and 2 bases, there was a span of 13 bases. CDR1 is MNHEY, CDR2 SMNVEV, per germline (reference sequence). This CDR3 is CASSFIAGSTNEKLFF. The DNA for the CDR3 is TGTGCCAGCAGTTTTATTGCAGGGTCCACTAATGAAAAACTGTTTTTT.

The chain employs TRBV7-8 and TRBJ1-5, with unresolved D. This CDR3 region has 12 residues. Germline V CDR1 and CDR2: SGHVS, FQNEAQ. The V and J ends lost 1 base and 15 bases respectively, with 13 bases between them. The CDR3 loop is CASSLGGGERHF. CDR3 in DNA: TGTGCCAGCAGCTTAGGCGGTGGCGAGAGGCATTTT. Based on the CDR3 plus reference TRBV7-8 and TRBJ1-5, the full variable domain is GAGVSQSPRYKVAKRGQDVALRCDPISGHVSLFWYQQALGQGPEFLTYFQNEAQLDKSGLPSDRFFAERPEGSVSTLKIQRTQQEDSAVYLCASSLGGGERHFGDGTRLSIL.